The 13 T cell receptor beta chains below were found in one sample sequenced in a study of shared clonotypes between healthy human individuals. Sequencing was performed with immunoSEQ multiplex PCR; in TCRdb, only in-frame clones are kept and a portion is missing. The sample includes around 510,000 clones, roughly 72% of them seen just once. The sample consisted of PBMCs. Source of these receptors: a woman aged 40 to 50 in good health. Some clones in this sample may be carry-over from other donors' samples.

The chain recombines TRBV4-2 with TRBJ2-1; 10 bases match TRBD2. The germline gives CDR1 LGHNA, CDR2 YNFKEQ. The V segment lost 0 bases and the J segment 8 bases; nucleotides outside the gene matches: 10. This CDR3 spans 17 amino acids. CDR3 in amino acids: CASSQDSSSGSQDEQFF. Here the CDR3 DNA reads TGTGCCAGCAGCCAAGATTCGTCTAGCGGGAGTCAAGATGAGCAGTTCTTC.

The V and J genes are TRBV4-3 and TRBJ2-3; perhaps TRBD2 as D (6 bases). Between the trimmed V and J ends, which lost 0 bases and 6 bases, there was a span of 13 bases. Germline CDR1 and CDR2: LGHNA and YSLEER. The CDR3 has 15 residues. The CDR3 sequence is CASSQDTVGGDTQYF. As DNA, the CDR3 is TGCGCCAGCAGCCAAGATACAGTTGGGGGGGATACGCAGTATTTT.

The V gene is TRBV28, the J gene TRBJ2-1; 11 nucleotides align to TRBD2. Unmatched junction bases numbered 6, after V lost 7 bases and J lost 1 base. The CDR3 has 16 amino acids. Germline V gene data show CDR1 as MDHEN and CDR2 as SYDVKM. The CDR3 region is CASNRASGGSYNEQFF. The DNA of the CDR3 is TGTGCCAGCAATAGGGCTAGCGGGGGGTCCTACAATGAGCAGTTCTTC. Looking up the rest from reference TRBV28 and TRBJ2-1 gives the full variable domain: DVKVTQSSRYLVKRTGEKVFLECVQDMDHENMFWYRQDPGLGLRLIYFSYDVKMKEKGDIPEGYSVSREKKERFSLILESASTNQTSMYLCASNRASGGSYNEQFFGPGTRLTVL.

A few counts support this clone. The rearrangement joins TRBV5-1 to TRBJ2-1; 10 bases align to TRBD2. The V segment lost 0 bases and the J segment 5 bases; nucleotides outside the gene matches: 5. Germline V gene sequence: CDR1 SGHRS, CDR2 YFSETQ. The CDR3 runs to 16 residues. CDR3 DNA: TGCGCCAGCAGCTTGGATAGCGGGAGGACAAACAATGAGCAGTTCTTC. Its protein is CASSLDSGRTNNEQFF.

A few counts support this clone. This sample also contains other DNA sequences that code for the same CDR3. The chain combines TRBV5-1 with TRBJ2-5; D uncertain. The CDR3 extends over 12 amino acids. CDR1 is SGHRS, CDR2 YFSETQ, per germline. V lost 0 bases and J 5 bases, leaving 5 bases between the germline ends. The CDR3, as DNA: TGCGCCAGCAGCTTGGCCGGGGAGACCCAGTACTTC. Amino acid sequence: CASSLAGETQYF.

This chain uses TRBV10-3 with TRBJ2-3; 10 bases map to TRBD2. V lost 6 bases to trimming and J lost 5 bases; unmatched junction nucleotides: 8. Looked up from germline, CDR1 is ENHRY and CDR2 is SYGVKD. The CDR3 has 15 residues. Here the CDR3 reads CAIRGSSGSRDTQYF. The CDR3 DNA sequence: TGTGCCATCAGGGGTTCTAGCGGGAGTAGAGATACGCAGTATTTT.

CDR3 in amino acids: CAWSVLGGELFF. CDR3 in DNA: TGTGCCTGGAGTGTACTGGGCGGGGAGCTGTTTTTT. The chain employs TRBV30 and TRBJ2-2, with unresolved D. The V gene lost 0 bases and the J gene lost 7 bases, with 6 bases spanning the gap. The CDR3 contains 12 residues. Germline V lookup: CDR1 GTSNPN, CDR2 SVGIG (reference sequence).

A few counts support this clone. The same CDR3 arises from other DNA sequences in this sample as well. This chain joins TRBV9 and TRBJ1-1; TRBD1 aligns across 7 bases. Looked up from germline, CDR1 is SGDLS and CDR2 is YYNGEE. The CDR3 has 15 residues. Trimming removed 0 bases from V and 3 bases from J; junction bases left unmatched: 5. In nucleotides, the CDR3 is TGTGCCAGCAGCGTAGGTGGCAGGGGGGACACTGAAGCTTTCTTT. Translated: CASSVGGRGDTEAFF.

CDR3 in amino acids: CAIRLCRDSGNTIYF. The CDR3 coding sequence is TGTGCCATCCGATTATGCCGTGACTCTGGAAACACCATATATTTT. The chain uses TRBV21-1 and TRBJ1-3. TRBV21-1 is noted as a pseudogene. The CDR3 contains 15 residues.

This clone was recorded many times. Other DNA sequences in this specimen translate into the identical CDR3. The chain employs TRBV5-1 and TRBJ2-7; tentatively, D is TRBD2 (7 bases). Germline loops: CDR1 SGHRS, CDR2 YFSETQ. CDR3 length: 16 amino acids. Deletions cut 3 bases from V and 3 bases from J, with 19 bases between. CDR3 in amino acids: CASSWGGKQGLYEQYF. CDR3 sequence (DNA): TGCGCCAGCAGCTGGGGGGGTAAACAGGGTCTCTACGAGCAGTACTTC.

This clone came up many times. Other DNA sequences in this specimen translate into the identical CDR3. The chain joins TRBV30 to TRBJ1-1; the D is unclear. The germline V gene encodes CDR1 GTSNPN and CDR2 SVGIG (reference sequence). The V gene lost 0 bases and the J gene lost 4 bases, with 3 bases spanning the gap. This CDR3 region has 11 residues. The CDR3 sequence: CAWSVSTEAFF. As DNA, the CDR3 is TGTGCCTGGAGTGTGAGCACTGAAGCTTTCTTT.

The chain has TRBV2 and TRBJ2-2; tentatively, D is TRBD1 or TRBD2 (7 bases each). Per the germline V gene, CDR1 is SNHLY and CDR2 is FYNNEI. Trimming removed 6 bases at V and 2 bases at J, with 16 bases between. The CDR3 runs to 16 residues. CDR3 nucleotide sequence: TGTGCCAGCAGACCCCCAGGGGGGGCTAACACCGGGGAGCTGTTTTTT. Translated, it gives CASRPPGGANTGELFF.

CDR3: CASSLVLRRTDTQYF. The CDR3 DNA reads TGTGCCAGCAGCTTAGTATTGCGGAGGACAGATACGCAGTATTTT. The V call is TRBV7-2, the J call TRBJ2-3, with D perhaps matching TRBD2 (5 bases). Trimming shortened V by 1 base and J by 3 bases, and 11 bases separated the two germline ends. Germline-derived CDR1 and CDR2 are SGHTA and FQGNSA. There are 15 residues in the CDR3.